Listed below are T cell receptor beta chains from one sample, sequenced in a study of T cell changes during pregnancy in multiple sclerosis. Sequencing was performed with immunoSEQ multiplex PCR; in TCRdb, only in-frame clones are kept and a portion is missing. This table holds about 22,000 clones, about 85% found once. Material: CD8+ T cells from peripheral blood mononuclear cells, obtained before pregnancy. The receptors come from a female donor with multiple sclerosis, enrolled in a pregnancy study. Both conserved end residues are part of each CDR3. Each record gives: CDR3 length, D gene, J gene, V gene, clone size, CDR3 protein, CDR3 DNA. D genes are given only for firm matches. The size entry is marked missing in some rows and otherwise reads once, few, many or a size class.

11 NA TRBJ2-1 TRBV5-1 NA CASSLASEQFF TGCGCCAGCAGCTTGGCTTCTGAGCAGTTCTTC
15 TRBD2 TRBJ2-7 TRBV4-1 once CASSQEIIAGVEQYF TGCGCCAGCAGCCAAGAAATAATAGCGGGAGTCGAGCAGTACTTC
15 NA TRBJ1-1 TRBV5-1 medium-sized CASSFFLFRDTEAFF TGCGCCAGCAGCTTTTTTCTCTTCCGGGACACTGAAGCTTTCTTT
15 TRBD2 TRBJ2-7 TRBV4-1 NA CASSQGLAGSGEQYF TGCGCCAGCAGCCAAGGACTAGCGGGATCGGGCGAGCAGTACTTC
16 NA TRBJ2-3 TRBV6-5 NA CASSYQAGWSTDTQYF TGTGCCAGCAGTTACCAGGCGGGATGGTCCACAGATACGCAGTATTTT
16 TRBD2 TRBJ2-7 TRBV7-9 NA CASSSVGLGVVYEQYF TGTGCCAGCAGCTCAGTAGGACTAGGGGTTGTCTACGAGCAGTACTTC
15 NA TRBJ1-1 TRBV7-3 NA CASSLTALGGTEAFF TGTGCCAGCAGCTTAACGGCTTTGGGGGGCACTGAAGCTTTCTTT
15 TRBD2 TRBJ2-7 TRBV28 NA CASSLLPGGTYEQYF TGTGCCAGCAGCCTCCTTCCGGGAGGGACCTACGAGCAGTACTTC
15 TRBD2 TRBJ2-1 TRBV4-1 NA CASSPASGSGNEQFF TGCGCCAGCAGCCCGGCCAGCGGGAGCGGAAATGAGCAGTTCTTC
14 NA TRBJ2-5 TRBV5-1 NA CASRAEGIQETQYF TGCGCCAGCAGGGCGGAGGGGATCCAAGAGACCCAGTACTTC
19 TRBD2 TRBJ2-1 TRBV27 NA CASSFSWGEAGVPYNEQFF TGTGCCAGCAGTTTTTCATGGGGCGAGGCGGGAGTCCCCTACAATGAGCAGTTCTTC
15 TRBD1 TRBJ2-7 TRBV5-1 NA CASSLGQGVKDEQYF TGCGCCAGCAGCTTGGGGCAGGGGGTTAAGGACGAGCAGTACTTC
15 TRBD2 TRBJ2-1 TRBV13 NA CASSPGTSGSDEQFF TGTGCCAGCAGCCCCGGGACTAGCGGGAGCGATGAGCAGTTCTTC
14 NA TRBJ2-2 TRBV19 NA CASSIAGDTGELFF TGTGCCAGTAGTATAGCGGGAGACACCGGGGAGCTGTTTTTT
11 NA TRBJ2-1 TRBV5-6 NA CASSLVSEQFF TGTGCCAGCAGCTTAGTTAGCGAGCAGTTCTTC
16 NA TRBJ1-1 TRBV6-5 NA CASSYTEVPVNTEAFF TGTGCCAGCAGTTACACTGAGGTTCCGGTGAACACTGAAGCTTTCTTT
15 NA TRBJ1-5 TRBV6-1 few CASSEALPGSQPQHF TGTGCCAGCAGTGAAGCGCTTCCGGGATCTCAGCCCCAGCATTTT
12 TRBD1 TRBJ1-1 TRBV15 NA CATSEGATEAFF TGTGCCACCAGCGAGGGGGCCACTGAAGCTTTCTTT
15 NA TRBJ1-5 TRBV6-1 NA CASSEVTEQYQPQHF TGTGCCAGCAGTGAAGTGACAGAGCAATATCAGCCCCAGCATTTT
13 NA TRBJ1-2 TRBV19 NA CASSIWTRSGYTF TGTGCCAGTAGTATTTGGACACGATCTGGCTACACCTTC
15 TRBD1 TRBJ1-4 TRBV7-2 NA CASSSRQGTNEKLFF TGTGCCAGCAGCTCCCGACAGGGAACTAATGAAAAACTGTTTTTT
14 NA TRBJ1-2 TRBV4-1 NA CASSQVWWADGYTF TGCGCCAGCAGCCAAGTTTGGTGGGCCGATGGCTACACCTTC